A single sample gave rise to the 27 T cell receptor beta chains below, sequenced in a study of OX40 agonist ivuxolimab in advanced cancers. Sequencing was performed with immunoSEQ multiplex PCR; in TCRdb, only in-frame clones are kept and a portion is missing. The table shows 70,000 to 90,000 clones, with under 95% occurring only once. Sequencing used CD4+ or CD8+ T cells sorted from blood, obtained in a trial of the OX40 agonist ivuxolimab. These receptors all come from an adult with an advanced solid tumor such as melanoma, head and neck, liver or kidney cancer.

V is TRBV5-1 and J is TRBJ2-1; 10 nucleotides align to TRBD2. Germline V gene data show CDR1 as SGHRS and CDR2 as YFSETQ. V gave up 4 bases and J gave up 4 bases; unmatched junction bases: 8. This CDR3 contains 16 residues. CDR3: CASSGEPSGGYNEQFF. CDR3 nucleotides: TGCGCCAGCAGCGGCGAACCTAGCGGGGGTTACAATGAGCAGTTCTTC.

V and J are TRBV16 and TRBJ1-2; D unclear. This CDR3 has 14 amino acids. The germline V gene has CDR1 KGHSY and CDR2 FQNENV. Deletions cut 1 base from V and 3 bases from J, with 9 bases between. CDR3 protein: CASSQYNRYYGYTF. CDR3 coding DNA: TGTGCCAGCAGCCAATACAACAGATACTATGGCTACACCTTC.

This clone occurred once. The rearrangement uses TRBV5-6 and TRBJ1-2; D remains unclear. Germline V CDR1 and CDR2: SGHDT, YYEEEE. Trimming removed 4 bases from V and 7 bases from J, with 23 bases in between. This CDR3 comprises 16 residues. The CDR3 coding sequence is TGTGCCAGCAGCCCAAGACAATTGACCGTCGGAGGTGGCTACACCTTC. Its translation is CASSPRQLTVGGGYTF. The variable domain in full, with the rest retrieved from reference TRBV5-6 and TRBJ1-2, is DAGVTQSPTHLIKTRGQQVTLRCSPKSGHDTVSWYQQALGQGPQFIFQYYEEEERQRGNFPDRFSGHQFPNYSSELNVNALLLGDSALYLCASSPRQLTVGGGYTFGSGTRLTVV.

The CDR3 region is CASSTRQKETQYF. CDR3 bases: TGTGCCAGTAGTACCCGACAGAAAGAGACCCAGTACTTC. This rearrangement joins TRBV19 to TRBJ2-5; D might be TRBD1 (5 bases). The V end lost 4 bases, the J end lost 3 bases, and 9 bases lay between the germline ends. The CDR3 is made up of 13 amino acids. CDR1 and CDR2 (germline): LNHDA, SQIVND (reference sequence).

This rearrangement joins TRBV18 to TRBJ2-2, with D possibly TRBD2 on 5 matching bases. CDR1 is KGHSH and CDR2 is LQKENI in the germline V gene. V was shortened by 4 bases and J by 7 bases, with 7 bases between the two germline ends. The CDR3 totals 12 residues. The CDR3 DNA reads as TGTGCCAGCTCACGGGAGATCGGGGAGCTGTTTTTT. Amino acid sequence: CASSREIGELFF.

Written as DNA, the CDR3 is TGCGCCAGCAGCGATGCTAGCGGGGCCTACGAGCAGTACTTC. Its protein is CASSDASGAYEQYF. J is TRBJ2-7 and V is TRBV5-1; 9 positions agree with TRBD2. CDR3 length: 14 residues. Trimming removed 4 bases from V and 2 bases from J; junction bases left unmatched: 4. Germline V gene sequence: CDR1 SGHRS, CDR2 YFSETQ.

V usage is TRBV20-1 and J usage is TRBJ1-5, with D unclear. Trimming shortened V by 6 bases and J by 7 bases, and 10 bases separated the two germline ends. This CDR3 spans 11 amino acids. Germline CDR1 DFQATT, CDR2 SNEGSKA (reference sequence). In nucleotides, the CDR3 is TGCAGTGCGTCGGGCGGGCAGCCCCAGCATTTT. This translates into CSASGGQPQHF.

The chain combines TRBV4-3 with TRBJ1-5; D not certain. The germline V and J ends were trimmed by 0 bases and 6 bases, with 6 bases remaining between them. Germline CDR1 reads LGHNA; CDR2 reads YSLEER. The CDR3 is 13 amino acids. CDR3: CASSQDLVQPQHF. As DNA, the CDR3 is TGCGCCAGCAGCCAAGATTTAGTTCAGCCCCAGCATTTT.

J is TRBJ1-1 and V is TRBV7-9; D is unresolved. Germline V gene lookup returns CDR1 SEHNR and CDR2 FQNEAQ (reference sequence). With 2 bases removed from V and 4 bases from J, the gap between germline ends came to 11 bases. The CDR3 consists of 14 residues. In DNA, the CDR3 is TGTGCCAGCAGCTTAAGAACGCTAGGCACTGAAGCTTTCTTT. Protein: CASSLRTLGTEAFF.

This chain connects TRBV4-1 to TRBJ2-7; 7 bases are a match to TRBD1. Germline V lookup: CDR1 MGHRA, CDR2 YSYEKL. The V gene end was trimmed by 0 bases and the J gene end by 12 bases; junction bases not matched to a gene: 5. The CDR3 is made up of 12 amino acids. The CDR3 coding sequence is TGCGCCAGCAGCCAAGAACCGGGACAGCCGTACTTC. Translating gives CASSQEPGQPYF.

This clone was recorded once. The CDR3 spells CASSPGTGGFEAFF. The CDR3 bases are TGCGCCAGCAGCCCCGGGACAGGGGGATTTGAAGCTTTCTTT. The chain recombines TRBV4-3 with TRBJ1-1; 11 bases map to TRBD1. Germline V gives CDR1 LGHNA, CDR2 YSLEER. Trimming removed 4 bases from V and 7 bases from J; junction bases left unmatched: 5. CDR3 length: 14 residues.

V is TRBV28 and J is TRBJ1-2; TRBD1 is a possible D gene (6 bases). V was shortened by 5 bases and J by 4 bases, with 20 bases between the two germline ends. CDR3 length equals 16 residues. Germline V gene lookup returns CDR1 MDHEN and CDR2 SYDVKM. DNA for the CDR3: TGTGCCAGCAGTCCGACCACCGGGGGCGCGGCCTATGGCTACACCTTC. It specifies CASSPTTGGAAYGYTF.

V usage is TRBV5-5 and J usage is TRBJ1-3; weak D call: TRBD1 (6 bases). Trimming took off 1 base at V and 2 bases at J, with 13 bases between the two ends. Germline CDR1 SGHKS, CDR2 YYEKEE (reference sequence). The CDR3 covers 16 residues. CDR3 DNA sequence: TGTGCCAGCAGCTTGTATCAGGGGTCGGCTGGAAACACCATATATTTT. This codes for CASSLYQGSAGNTIYF.

This rearrangement joins TRBV7-3 to TRBJ2-5, with D possibly TRBD1 on 5 matching bases. Trimming cost V 4 bases and J 2 bases, with 8 bases left between them. Germline V gives CDR1 SGHTA, CDR2 FQGTGA. The CDR3 contains 13 residues. CDR3 nucleotide sequence: TGTGCCAGCAGCTCCCGACAGCAAGAGACCCAGTACTTC. Its translation is CASSSRQQETQYF.

In this sample, this clone turned up once. This chain's CDR3 is CASSTSGGTYEQYF. The CDR3 region has the DNA TGTGCCAGCAGTACTAGCGGGGGAACCTACGAGCAGTACTTC. The genes are TRBV6-6 and TRBJ2-7, with 11 bases aligning to TRBD2. This CDR3 comprises 14 residues. V trimming: 5 bases; J trimming: 2 bases; junction bases outside the gene matches: 2. Per germline, CDR1 MNHNY and CDR2 SVGAGI (reference sequence).

The CDR3 DNA sequence: TGTGCCACCAGCAGGGGTGGGACTAGCGGTTACGAGCAGTACTTC. Translated, it gives CATSRGGTSGYEQYF. V is TRBV15 and J is TRBJ2-7; 11 bases map to TRBD2. This CDR3 region has 15 residues. After removal of 3 bases from V and 4 bases from J, the junction contained 5 bases not matched to a gene. Per the germline V gene, CDR1 is LNHNV and CDR2 is YYDKDF (reference sequence).

The chain combines TRBV28 with TRBJ2-5, with D possibly being TRBD1 (6 bases). With 9 bases removed from V and 2 bases from J, the gap between germline ends came to 7 bases. Germline-derived CDR1 and CDR2 are MDHEN and SYDVKM. The CDR3 runs to 11 residues. The CDR3 here is CASTGQETQYF. The DNA of the CDR3 is TGTGCCAGTACAGGGCAAGAGACCCAGTACTTC.

The rearrangement joins TRBV7-2 to TRBJ1-3; TRBD1 matches at 9 bases. The V segment lost 5 bases and the J segment 4 bases; nucleotides outside the gene matches: 9. This CDR3 has 16 residues. The germline V gene encodes CDR1 SGHTA and CDR2 FQGNSA. CDR3 nucleotides: TGTGCCAGCAGCATAACACAGGGGGCCGTGGGAAACACCATATATTTT. The encoded protein is CASSITQGAVGNTIYF.

This rearrangement joins TRBV18 to TRBJ1-5; D call uncertain. The CDR3 extends over 14 amino acids. The germline V gene encodes CDR1 KGHSH and CDR2 LQKENI. Trimming removed 3 bases at V and 3 bases at J, with 9 bases between. In DNA, the CDR3 is TGTGCCAGCTCACCCGGACGGGTCAATCAGCCCCAGCATTTT. This codes for CASSPGRVNQPQHF. Full variable domain (rest looked up from reference TRBV18 and TRBJ1-5): NAGVMQNPRHLVRRRGQEARLRCSPMKGHSHVYWYRQLPEEGLKFMVYLQKENIIDESGMPKERFSAEFPKEGPSILRIQQVVRGDSAAYFCASSPGRVNQPQHFGDGTRLSIL.

V is TRBV2 and J is TRBJ2-2; 9 bases are shared with TRBD2. The CDR3 sequence is 13 residues long. Trimming cost V 6 bases and J 7 bases; bases outside gene matches: 3. CDR1 is SNHLY and CDR2 is FYNNEI in the germline V gene. CDR3 sequence reads: CASSPTSGGELFF. CDR3 DNA sequence: TGTGCCAGCAGCCCGACTAGCGGCGGGGAGCTGTTTTTT.

The gene calls are TRBV7-3 and TRBJ2-3, with D possibly being TRBD1 or TRBD2 (5 bases each). V lost 5 bases and J 1 base, leaving 13 bases between the germline ends. The germline gives CDR1 SGHTA, CDR2 FQGTGA. CDR3 length: 15 amino acids. CDR3 residues: CASSPPGAGTDTQYF. The CDR3 nucleotides read TGTGCCAGCAGCCCCCCCGGGGCAGGCACAGATACGCAGTATTTT.

This chain links TRBV29-1 with TRBJ2-5, with 7 nucleotides matching TRBD2. Trimming cost V 8 bases and J 2 bases; bases outside gene matches: 17. This CDR3 comprises 16 residues. The V gene's germline CDR1 is SQVTM and CDR2 ANQGSEA. Written as DNA, the CDR3 is TGCAGCCCGCCTTGCGTGCTAGCGGTAATACAAGAGACCCAGTACTTC. Translation: CSPPCVLAVIQETQYF.

This clone was picked up one time. This chain connects TRBV7-2 to TRBJ2-7, with D unclear. Between the trimmed V and J ends, which lost 7 bases and 0 bases, there was a span of 16 bases. CDR3 length equals 15 residues. CDR1 is SGHTA and CDR2 is FQGNSA in the germline V gene. This CDR3 reads CASMLAGHSSYEQYF. CDR3 nucleotide sequence: TGTGCCAGCATGCTGGCCGGGCACAGCTCCTACGAGCAGTACTTC.

This chain links TRBV28 with TRBJ1-5; D is undetermined. The V and J ends lost 2 bases and 4 bases respectively, with 12 bases between them. Germline V gene sequence: CDR1 MDHEN, CDR2 SYDVKM. The CDR3 extends over 15 amino acids. In DNA, the CDR3 is TGTGCCAGCAGTTTAGAGTCCGTGAGGAATCAGCCCCAGCATTTT. Translating gives CASSLESVRNQPQHF.

V and J are TRBV27 and TRBJ2-5; the match to TRBD1 covers 10 bases. Trimming removed 6 bases from V and 5 bases from J; junction bases left unmatched: 15. The germline V gene has CDR1 MNHEY and CDR2 SMNVEV (reference sequence). The CDR3 is 17 amino acids. The DNA of the CDR3 is TGTGCCAGCAGACCGGGACAGGGGCGTGGGTGGGTGGAGACCCAGTACTTC. Translated, it gives CASRPGQGRGWVETQYF.

The sample holds one count of this clone. DNA for the CDR3: TGTGCCAGCAGCTTAACGTCGGCCTACGAGCAGTACTTC. Translating gives CASSLTSAYEQYF. V is TRBV7-2 and J is TRBJ2-7; D remains unclear. Germline V lookup: CDR1 SGHTA, CDR2 FQGNSA. Trimming shortened V by 2 bases and J by 2 bases, and 7 bases separated the two germline ends. This CDR3 has 13 residues.

The V call is TRBV5-5, the J call TRBJ2-7; D may be TRBD2 (7 bases). V was trimmed by 0 bases and J by 6 bases, leaving 16 bases between them. This CDR3 is 15 amino acids long. CDR1 and CDR2 from the germline V gene are SGHKS and YYEKEE (reference sequence). In DNA, the CDR3 is TGTGCCAGCAGCTTGGCCGTCGGGGGGCTGGTCGAGCAGTACTTC. This translates into CASSLAVGGLVEQYF.